This T cell receptor beta chain was identified during a study of blood T cell repertoires in COVID-19. Whole-study context: Whether acute or convalescent, the COVID-19 samples came from the United States, Italy and Spain.

CDR3 length: 14 residues. The germline V gene has CDR1 GTSNPN and CDR2 SVGIG (reference sequence). The V end lost 1 base, the J end lost 1 base, and 7 bases lay between the germline ends. Self-reported history from a screening survey and questionnaire set each donor's cohort. Two negative PCRs, clearance, or symptom resolution characterized the recovered Cohort 3 donors. Source study methods: Amplification of reference gene primers was used by the study to estimate nucleated cell counts. Sequencing used immunoSEQ multiplex PCR; TCRdb keeps in-frame clones, though not all of them. V and J calls and clone size follow that table, whereas D and trimming were derived from the DNA. In the table there are under 350,000 clones, about nine tenths of which are singletons.

The chain employs TRBV30 and TRBJ1-4; D is unclear. The sequenced sample was PBMCs or T cells enriched from blood (not recorded which). The origin of this receptor is a man in his sixties who had recovered from COVID-19. The CDR3 DNA follows: TGTGCCTGGAGTGACACCCTAACTAATGAAAAACTGTTTTTT. Protein: CAWSDTLTNEKLFF.